The 21 T cell receptor beta chains reported below all come from one sample, sequenced in a study of T cell responses to AZD1222 COVID-19 vaccine (dated by TCRdb to about 2021). The sample's time point, from its label and the paper: baseline before first vaccination. The method was the immunoSEQ multiplex PCR assay. As stored in TCRdb, this immuneACCESS dataset retains in-frame rearrangements with V and J assigned. A fraction of the clones does not appear; measured against another copy, unresolved V genes explain less than half of the discrepancy, and the remainder lacks a known reason. For this sample there are nearly 100,000 clones; approximately 90% appear just once. 2.8% of the sample comes from the top ten. The starting material was peripheral blood, obtained on day 0 of AZD1222 vaccination. The receptors were sampled from an adult in good health.

The chain couples TRBV4-1 to TRBJ1-1; D unclear. CDR1 is MGHRA, CDR2 YSYEKL, per germline. The CDR3 contains 16 residues. V shed 2 bases and J shed 0 bases, with 13 bases lying between them. DNA of the CDR3: TGCGCCAGCAGCCAAAAGCTTGGATATATGAACACTGAAGCTTTCTTT. It translates to CASSQKLGYMNTEAFF.

The chain is built from TRBV5-6 and TRBJ2-7, with 14 nucleotides matching TRBD2. This CDR3 has 15 residues. With V trimmed by 4 bases and J by 2 bases, 2 bases remained unmatched. CDR1 is SGHDT and CDR2 is YYEEEE in the germline V gene. CDR3 protein: CASSPGLAGAYEQYF. Written as DNA, the CDR3 is TGTGCCAGCAGCCCGGGACTAGCGGGGGCCTACGAGCAGTACTTC.

The genes are TRBV3-1 (or the pseudogene TRBV3-2) and TRBJ2-2; possibly TRBD1 or TRBD2 for D (5 bases each). CDR1 and CDR2 from the germline V gene are LGHDT and YNNKEL (reference sequence). The V end lost 4 bases, the J end lost 7 bases, and 19 bases lay between the germline ends. This CDR3 has 16 residues. In DNA, the CDR3 is TGTGCCAGCAGCCCCCGGGACGGCCTTAGTGGCGGGGAGCTGTTTTTT. Its translation is CASSPRDGLSGGELFF.

This chain connects TRBV5-1 to TRBJ1-6, with D uncertain. The CDR3 has 14 residues. Trimming took off 2 bases at V and 8 bases at J, with 11 bases between the two ends. CDR1 is SGHRS and CDR2 is YFSETQ in the germline V gene. The CDR3 spells CASSFSDGHSPLHF. The CDR3 DNA reads TGCGCCAGCAGCTTCTCTGACGGACATTCACCCCTCCACTTT.

Only one count was recorded for this clone. The chain employs TRBV28 and TRBJ1-3, with 7 nucleotides matching TRBD1. The V segment lost 5 bases and the J segment 3 bases; nucleotides outside the gene matches: 7. CDR3 size: 15 residues. The V gene's germline CDR1 is MDHEN and CDR2 SYDVKM. The CDR3 coding sequence is TGTGCCAGCAGTGAACAGGGGCCCTTTGGAAACACCATATATTTT. Amino acids: CASSEQGPFGNTIYF.

The chain combines TRBV27 with TRBJ2-7, with D uncertain. V lost 2 bases and J lost 3, with 11 bases in between. CDR1 and CDR2 from the germline V gene are MNHEY and SMNVEV (reference sequence). The CDR3 runs to 14 residues. This CDR3 reads CASSLIGRSYEQYF. CDR3 bases: TGTGCCAGCAGTTTAATAGGACGGAGCTACGAGCAGTACTTC.

The V call is TRBV12-3 or TRBV12-4, the J call TRBJ1-3; no clear D gene. The CDR3 totals 11 residues. Deletions cut 6 bases from V and 9 bases from J, with 9 bases between. The CDR3 sequence is CASRSVTTIYF. CDR3 nucleotide sequence: TGTGCCAGCAGGTCCGTTACCACCATATATTTT.

The chain is built from TRBV10-1 and TRBJ1-6, with D maybe TRBD1 (5 bases). Per germline, CDR1 WNHNN and CDR2 SYGVQD (reference sequence). V was clipped by 4 bases and J by 4 bases, with 11 bases between them. This CDR3 contains 15 residues. In nucleotides, the CDR3 is TGCGCCAGCAGTGTCAGGACATATTATAATTCACCCCTCCACTTT. It translates to CASSVRTYYNSPLHF.

The chain combines TRBV25-1 with TRBJ2-1, with 8 bases aligning to TRBD2. Trimming at V came to 4 bases and at J to 4 bases, leaving 9 bases not matched to a gene. Germline V gene sequence: CDR1 MGHDK, CDR2 SYGVNS. This CDR3 has 16 amino acids. The CDR3 DNA sequence: TGTGCCAGCAGTGGGAGCGGGGGACCTCTATACAATGAGCAGTTCTTC. It yields the protein CASSGSGGPLYNEQFF.

J is TRBJ1-3 and V is TRBV5-5; 8 bases match TRBD1. CDR3 length: 15 residues. Unmatched junction bases numbered 5, after V lost 2 bases and J lost 4 bases. CDR1 and CDR2 (germline): SGHKS, YYEKEE (reference sequence). In DNA, the CDR3 is TGTGCCAGCAGCTTAATACAGGGGGTCGGAAACACCATATATTTT. Its translation: CASSLIQGVGNTIYF.

The sample holds a few counts of this clone. V and J are TRBV12-3 or TRBV12-4 and TRBJ2-2; the D is unclear. V shed 1 base and J shed 10 bases, with 7 bases lying between them. The CDR3 totals 12 residues. The CDR3 DNA sequence: TGTGCCAGCAGTTTAGGCTTAGAGGAGCTGTTTTTT. It yields the protein CASSLGLEELFF.

This chain uses TRBV30 with TRBJ2-1; D is uncertain. The germline V gene has CDR1 GTSNPN and CDR2 SVGIG (reference sequence). The CDR3 length is 17 residues. Trimming cost V 3 bases and J 0 bases, with 18 bases left between them. CDR3: CAWSGRRARSSYNEQFF. In DNA form, the CDR3 reads TGTGCCTGGAGCGGTCGAAGAGCGCGGAGCTCCTACAATGAGCAGTTCTTC. The full variable domain, in which reference TRBV30 and TRBJ2-1 provide the parts outside the CDR3, is SQTIHQWPATLVQPVGSPLSLECTVEGTSNPNLYWYRQAAGRGLQLLFYSVGIGQISSEVPQNLSASRPQDRQFILSSKKLLLSDSGFYLCAWSGRRARSSYNEQFFGPGTRLTVL.

The J gene is TRBJ1-1, the V gene TRBV7-9; a possible D gene is TRBD1 (5 bases). This CDR3 contains 13 residues. Germline V gives CDR1 SEHNR, CDR2 FQNEAQ (reference sequence). Trimming took off 5 bases at V and 6 bases at J, with 13 bases between the two ends. Here the CDR3 reads CASSRRRGAEAFF. The CDR3 DNA reads as TGTGCCAGCAGCCGACGGAGGGGTGCTGAAGCTTTCTTT.

The chain carries TRBV6-1 and TRBJ2-6; D unclear. This CDR3 spans 16 amino acids. Trimming removed 2 bases from V and 0 bases from J, with 8 bases in between. Per the germline V gene, CDR1 is MNHNS and CDR2 is SASEGT. The CDR3 region is CASSEHSHSGANVLTF. The CDR3 nucleotides read TGTGCCAGCAGTGAACACAGTCACTCTGGGGCCAACGTCCTGACTTTC.

This chain joins TRBV7-9 and TRBJ1-6, with TRBD1 matching over 8 bases. Germline trimming cut 3 bases from V and 7 bases from J; bases unmatched to any gene: 5. The CDR3 extends over 15 amino acids. In germline, CDR1 is SEHNR, CDR2 FQNEAQ (reference sequence). The CDR3 sequence is CASSLTGAQNSPLHF. The CDR3 DNA sequence: TGTGCCAGCAGCTTGACAGGGGCCCAGAATTCACCCCTCCACTTT.

The V and J genes are TRBV9 and TRBJ2-1; D is possibly TRBD1 (5 bases). Trimming stripped 4 bases from V and 2 bases from J, with 10 bases between. The germline V gene has CDR1 SGDLS and CDR2 YYNGEE. This CDR3 has 14 amino acids. As DNA, the CDR3 is TGTGCCAGCAGCCATGACAGTACCTACAATGAGCAGTTCTTC. Protein: CASSHDSTYNEQFF. Full variable domain (remainder filled in from reference TRBV9 and TRBJ2-1): DSGVTQTPKHLITATGQRVTLRCSPRSGDLSVYWYQQSLDQGLQFLIQYYNGEERAKGNILERFSAQQFPDLHSELNLSSLELGDSALYFCASSHDSTYNEQFFGPGTRLTVL.

The CDR3 protein is CASSQDGNTGEKLFF. In nucleotides, the CDR3 is TGCGCCAGCAGCCAAGATGGGAACACGGGTGAAAAACTGTTTTTT. The chain has TRBV4-3 and TRBJ1-4; no firm D call. CDR3 length equals 15 residues. The V end lost 0 bases, the J end lost 7 bases, and 12 bases lay between the germline ends. From germline, CDR1 is LGHNA and CDR2 YSLEER.

V and J are TRBV27 and TRBJ1-5; TRBD1 is a possible D gene (6 bases). The CDR3 consists of 14 residues. CDR1 and CDR2 from the germline V gene are MNHEY and SMNVEV (reference sequence). The V end was cut by 0 bases, the J end by 7 bases, with 10 bases between. Here the CDR3 DNA reads TGTGCCAGCAGTTTATCGGCAGGGGTCCAGCCCCAGCATTTT. It specifies CASSLSAGVQPQHF.

This clone was seen only once. This chain joins TRBV30 and TRBJ2-5; possibly TRBD1 for D (5 bases). V was trimmed by 8 bases and J by 5 bases, leaving 21 bases between them. Germline CDR1 reads GTSNPN; CDR2 reads SVGIG (reference sequence). CDR3 size: 14 residues. CDR3 amino acids: CALSIPGRGETQYF. DNA for the CDR3: TGTGCCCTTAGCATTCCAGGGCGTGGGGAGACCCAGTACTTC.

This chain joins TRBV9 and TRBJ1-6; D gene ambiguous. Trimming removed 0 bases at V and 10 bases at J, with 11 bases between. Germline CDR1 is SGDLS and CDR2 is YYNGEE. CDR3 length equals 14 residues. For the CDR3, the DNA is TGTGCCAGCAGCGTAGGAGAGGGCAGGTCACCCCTCCACTTT. This gives the protein CASSVGEGRSPLHF.

The chain joins TRBV16 to TRBJ1-5, with TRBD1 matching over 9 bases. Trimming removed 0 bases from V and 2 bases from J; junction bases left unmatched: 5. CDR3 size: 17 residues. Germline CDR1 and CDR2: KGHSY and FQNENV. The CDR3 spells CASSQSQGAYGNQPQHF. The CDR3 coding sequence is TGTGCCAGCAGCCAATCACAGGGGGCATATGGCAATCAGCCCCAGCATTTT.